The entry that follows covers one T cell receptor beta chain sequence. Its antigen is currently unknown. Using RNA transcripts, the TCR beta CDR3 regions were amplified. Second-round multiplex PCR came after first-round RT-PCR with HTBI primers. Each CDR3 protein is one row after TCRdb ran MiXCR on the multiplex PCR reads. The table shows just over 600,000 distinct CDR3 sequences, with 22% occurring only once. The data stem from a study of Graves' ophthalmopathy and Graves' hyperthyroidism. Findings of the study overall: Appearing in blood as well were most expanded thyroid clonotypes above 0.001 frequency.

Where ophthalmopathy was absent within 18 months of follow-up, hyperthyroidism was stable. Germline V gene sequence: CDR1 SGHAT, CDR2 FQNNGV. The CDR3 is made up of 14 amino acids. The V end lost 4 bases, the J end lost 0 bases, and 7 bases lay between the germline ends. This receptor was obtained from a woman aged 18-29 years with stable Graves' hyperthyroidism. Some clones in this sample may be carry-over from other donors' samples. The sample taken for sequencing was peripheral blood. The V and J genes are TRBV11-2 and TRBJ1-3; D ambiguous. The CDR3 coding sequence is TGTGCCAGCAGCTCGACACACTCTGGAAACACCATATATTTT. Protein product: CASSSTHSGNTIYF.